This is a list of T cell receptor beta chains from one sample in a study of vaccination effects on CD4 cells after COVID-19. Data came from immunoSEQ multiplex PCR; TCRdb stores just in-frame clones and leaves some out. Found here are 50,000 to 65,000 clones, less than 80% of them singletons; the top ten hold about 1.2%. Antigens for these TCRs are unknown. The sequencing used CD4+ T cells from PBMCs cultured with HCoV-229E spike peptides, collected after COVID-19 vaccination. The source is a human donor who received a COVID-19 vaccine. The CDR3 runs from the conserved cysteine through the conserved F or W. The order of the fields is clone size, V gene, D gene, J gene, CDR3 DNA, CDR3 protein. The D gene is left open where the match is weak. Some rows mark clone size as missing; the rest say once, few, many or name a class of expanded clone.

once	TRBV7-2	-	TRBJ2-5	TGTGCCAGCAGCCCGACCGGACAGAGATATCCAAGAAAGACCCAGTACTTC	CASSPTGQRYPRKTQYF
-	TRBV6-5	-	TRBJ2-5	TGTGCCAGCAGTCTACAGGGCGAGACCCAGTACTTC	CASSLQGETQYF
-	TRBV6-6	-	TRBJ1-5	TGTGCCAGCAGTTACGGCCAGAATCAGCCCCAGCATTTT	CASSYGQNQPQHF
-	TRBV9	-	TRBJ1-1	TGTGCCAGCAGCGCGGCGGGGACACTGAACACTGAAGCTTTCTTT	CASSAAGTLNTEAFF
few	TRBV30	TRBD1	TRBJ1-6	TGTGCCTGGAGTGTCGACAGGGGAAACAACAATTCACCCCTCCACTTT	CAWSVDRGNNNSPLHF
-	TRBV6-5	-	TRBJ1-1	TGTGCCAGCAGTTTTTTGACCTTCGGCACTGAAGCTTTCTTT	CASSFLTFGTEAFF
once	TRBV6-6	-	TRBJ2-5	TGTGCCAGCAGTTACCGGGCCCAACACCTCCAAGAGACCCAGTACTTC	CASSYRAQHLQETQYF
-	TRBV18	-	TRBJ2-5	TGTGCCAGCTCAAAGACCGAGGGGCGAGAGACCCAGTACTTC	CASSKTEGRETQYF
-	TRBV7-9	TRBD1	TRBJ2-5	TGTGCCAGCAGCTTAAGGGACAGCCAAGAGACCCAGTACTTC	CASSLRDSQETQYF
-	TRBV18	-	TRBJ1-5	TGTGCCAGCTCACCGGGGACACCTCAAAATAGCAATCAGCCCCAGCATTTT	CASSPGTPQNSNQPQHF
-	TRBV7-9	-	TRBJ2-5	TGTGCCAGCAGCTTGAGCTCGACAGCTCAAGAGACCCAGTACTTC	CASSLSSTAQETQYF
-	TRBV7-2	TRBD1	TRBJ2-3	TGTGCCAGCAGCCCGGACAGGGGGGGGTACACGCAGTATTTT	CASSPDRGGYTQYF
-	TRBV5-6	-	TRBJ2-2	TGTGCCAGCAGCTTGGGGAACACCGGGGAGCTGTTTTTT	CASSLGNTGELFF
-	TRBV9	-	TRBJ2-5	TGTGCCAGCAGCGTAACAACAGGGTTTGAGACCCAGTACTTC	CASSVTTGFETQYF
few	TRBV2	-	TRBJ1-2	TGTGCCAGCAGTGCCGGGACACATGGCTACACCTTC	CASSAGTHGYTF
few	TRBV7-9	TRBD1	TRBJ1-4	TGTGCCAGCAGCTTGACAGGGGAGACTAATGAAAAACTGTTTTTT	CASSLTGETNEKLFF
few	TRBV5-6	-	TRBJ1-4	TGTGCCAGCAGCTTGGTAGGAGCCCGAGCGGGTAATGAAAAACTGTTTTTT	CASSLVGARAGNEKLFF
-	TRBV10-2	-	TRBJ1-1	TGCGCCAGCAGTGAGAACCCGGGACTCAAGAACACTGAAGCTTTCTTT	CASSENPGLKNTEAFF
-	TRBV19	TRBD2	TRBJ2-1	TGTGCCAGTAGGCTCGCCCCTAGCGGGGGACACAATGAGCAGTTCTTC	CASRLAPSGGHNEQFF
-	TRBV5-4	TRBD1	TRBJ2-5	TGTGCCAGCAGCCCGGACAGGGCGGAGACCCAGTACTTC	CASSPDRAETQYF
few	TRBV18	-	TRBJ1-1	TGTGCCAGCTCACCACCGAACTCCGCCTCGGAGACTGAAGCTTTCTTT	CASSPPNSASETEAFF
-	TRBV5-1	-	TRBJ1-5	TGCGCCAGCAGCTTCGGACCACCGAATCAGCCCCAGCATTTT	CASSFGPPNQPQHF
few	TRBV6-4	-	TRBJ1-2	TGTGCCAGCAGTGACACTCCCCAGGCCCTGGGGGGCTACACCTTC	CASSDTPQALGGYTF
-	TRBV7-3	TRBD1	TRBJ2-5	TGTGCCAGCAGCGATTCTGGGACAGGCCAAGAGACCCAGTACTTC	CASSDSGTGQETQYF
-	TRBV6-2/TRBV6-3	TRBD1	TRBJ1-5	TGTGCCAGCAGCTTGGGACAGGGGCTTAGCCAGCCCCAGCATTTT	CASSLGQGLSQPQHF
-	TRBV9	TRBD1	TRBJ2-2	TGTGCCAGCAGCCTCATCCAGGGGGCTGGCACCGGGGAGCTGTTTTTT	CASSLIQGAGTGELFF
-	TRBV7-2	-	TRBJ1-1	TGTGCCAGCAGCGACTGGGGGGGGACAAGGTCAGCTTTCTTT	CASSDWGGTRSAFF
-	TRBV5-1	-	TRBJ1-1	TGCGCCAGCAGCCCGGACGGGAACACTGAAGCTTTCTTT	CASSPDGNTEAFF
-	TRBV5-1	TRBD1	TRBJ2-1	TGCGCCAGCAGCTTTGGACAGGGGAGTAGCAATGAGCAGTTCTTC	CASSFGQGSSNEQFF
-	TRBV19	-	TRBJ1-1	TGTGCCAGTACCGGGGTTTACACTGAAGCTTTCTTT	CASTGVYTEAFF
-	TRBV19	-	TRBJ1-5	TGTGCCAGTAGTATAATTGGGTTTCAGAGCAATCAGCCCCAGCATTTT	CASSIIGFQSNQPQHF
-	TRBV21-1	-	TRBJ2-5	TGTGCCAGCAGCAAAGGAGGCGGGGACAGGGATCTTCCAGAGACCCAGTACTTC	CASSKGGGDRDLPETQYF
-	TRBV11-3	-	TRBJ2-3	TGTGCCAGCAGCTCAAACAGAGATACGCAGTATTTT	CASSSNRDTQYF